The subject of this entry is one T cell receptor (beta chain). Its antigen remains undetermined. Base qualities are not provided; no much larger clone lies one nucleotide away. This sample is drawn from a study of T cell responses to AZD1222 COVID-19 vaccine listed by TCRdb under 2021. For context, the study as a whole: Because spike-specific TCR depth and breadth did not differ between the two schedules, AZD1222 recipients who got a second dose at roughly 4 weeks were pooled with those who got a second dose at roughly 12 weeks. A total of just over 230 trial participants underwent TCR sequencing, of whom 200 to 220 had received two doses of AZD1222 and approximately 25 had received two doses of the MenACWY control vaccine. Trial participants were enrolled by age into subgroups of 18-55, 56-69 and 70-plus years, and around 140, 26 and 57 TCR-sequenced participants, respectively, were included in these subgroups.

The CDR3 regions of human TCRbeta chains were subjected to immunosequencing. Concerning the study's data processing: Repertoire TCRs were checked for matches against a reference library of SARS-CoV-2-specific TCRs that had been generated using the MIRA antigen-specificity platform. Breadth was defined as the fraction of unique TCRs that were SARS-CoV-2-associated, and depth was defined as the fraction of total T cells that were SARS-CoV-2-associated. Each spike-specific TCR was assigned to its reactive spike region and to a CD4 or CD8 class using the MIRA data. Log10-transformed breadth and depth values were compared by one-way ANOVA with Sidak's multiple comparisons tests. Here the immuneACCESS table is served through TCRdb, limited to in-frame sequences with V and J called. Missing clones are a known gap in these copies; in checked studies unresolved V genes cover under half, and the rest lacks a known reason. V, J and clone size reflect that table, while D and trimming were determined from the DNA. Present in this sample are approximately 100,000 clones, around nine tenths of which were seen just once. The ten largest clonotypes hold about 3.5% of the sample.

Counted from cysteine to phenylalanine, this CDR3 has 17 amino acids. Only the CDR3 region is kept as DNA, spanning 51 bases read in frame from base 1. The germline V gene gives CDR1 as SGHDT and CDR2 as YYEEEE. V sheds 3 bases and J sheds 1 base, leaving 20 bases between their ends. The paper's findings and limits, for the study overall: Vaccine-associated CD4 TCRs spanned the whole spike protein, with dominant responses in regions 160-218 and 743-854. Spike-specific TCR breadth and depth rose significantly after two AZD1222 doses compared with day 0 and with MenACWY recipients. Conclusions about previously exposed vaccinees are limited, since just five to seven AZD1222 recipients were seropositive for SARS-CoV-2 at baseline. Because no samples from the day 14 peak response were available, repertoires could be characterized only after the peak T cell response. Reportedly, close to half of the unique spike-specific TCRs recognized epitopes lying outside the regions that are mutated in the B.1.351 and B.1.1.7 variants. The 56-69-year group was small, and its depth increase did not reach significance, likely because of low power. Participants were mostly white British and included more females than males, and it was suggested by the authors that clonal diversity may have been underestimated.

Read against the paper, the sample's time point label means: baseline before first vaccination. Samples from vaccinated people were obtained from the UK trials COV001 and COV002, which included a single-blind randomized controlled phase 2/3 trial of AZD1222 (ChAdOx1 nCoV-19) in healthy adults. Trial participant PBMC samples were collected at day 0 and day 28 after the second dose for TCRbeta chain sequencing. The origin of this receptor is an adult in good health. Material: peripheral blood, obtained on day 0 of AZD1222 vaccination. This chain joins TRBV5-6 to TRBJ2-7; the D gene is perhaps TRBD1, on 6 matching bases. The CDR3 in this case is CASSSLPGQVPSYEQYF. The nucleotides read TGTGCCAGCAGCTCCTTACCGGGACAAGTACCATCCTACGAGCAGTACTTC. The CDR3 plus the reference TRBV5-6 and TRBJ2-7 genes for the other parts give the full variable domain: DAGVTQSPTHLIKTRGQQVTLRCSPKSGHDTVSWYQQALGQGPQFIFQYYEEEERQRGNFPDRFSGHQFPNYSSELNVNALLLGDSALYLCASSSLPGQVPSYEQYFGPGTRLTVT.